The subject of this entry is one TCR beta chain. The antigen is undetermined. This sample is drawn from a study of blood T cells in healthy people across ages. Caucasian individuals from Russia who were healthy and aged about 6 to 95 acted as donors. With each sample, at least 5.5 micrograms of total RNA were extracted. The germline V gene has CDR1 SEHNR and CDR2 FQNEAQ (reference sequence). The CDR3 consists of 12 residues. V lost 4 bases and J lost 9, with 10 bases in between. Study-wide findings and caveats: More naive CD4+ cells and higher diversity were found in long-lived than in aged donors.

Then a second PCR, running roughly 6 to 11 cycles, was carried out with a sample-barcoded 5' primer and a J-beta primer mix. With 12 random nucleotides, a template-switch adaptor tagged each individual cDNA molecule. TCRdb fed the 5' RACE reads into MiXCR, producing one record per CDR3 protein. There are fewer than 2,000,000 distinct CDR3 sequences in the sample; roughly 32% occur only once, and about 11% lies in the top ten. The sequence derives from a woman under 40 in good health. The sequenced material came from blood. The gene calls are TRBV7-9 and TRBJ2-1; D is unresolved. CDR3 DNA: TGTGCCAGCAGCTACGGTTTGGGTGAGCAGTTCTTC. Translation: CASSYGLGEQFF.